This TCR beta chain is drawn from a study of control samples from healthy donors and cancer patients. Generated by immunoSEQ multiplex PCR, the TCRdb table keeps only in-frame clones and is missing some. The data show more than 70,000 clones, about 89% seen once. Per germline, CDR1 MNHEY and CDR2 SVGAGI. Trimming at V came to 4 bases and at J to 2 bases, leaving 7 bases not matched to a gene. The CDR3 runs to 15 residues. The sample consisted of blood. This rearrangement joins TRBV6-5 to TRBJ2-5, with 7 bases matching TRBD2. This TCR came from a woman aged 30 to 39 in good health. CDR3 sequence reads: CASSSAGEEQETQYF. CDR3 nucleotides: TGTGCCAGCAGTTCGGCGGGGGAGGAACAAGAGACCCAGTACTTC.